Below are 30 T cell receptor beta chains sequenced from a single sample in a study of T cell repertoires in cytomegalovirus infection. A single record per CDR3 protein comes from TCRdb applying MiXCR to the reads. This sample has hundreds of thousands of distinct CDR3 sequences, with less than 20% found just once. The sequencing input was PBMCs. The receptors here all came from a human donor in good health (CMV status not recorded). Some clones in this sample may be carry-over from other donors' samples.

This clonotype was counted a few times. The J gene is TRBJ2-2, the V gene TRBV5-5; maybe TRBD1 (5 bases). The CDR3 runs to 13 residues. Trimming shortened V by 2 bases and J by 6 bases, and 8 bases separated the two germline ends. The germline V gene encodes CDR1 SGHKS and CDR2 YYEKEE (reference sequence). DNA of the CDR3: TGTGCCAGCAGCTTACAGGTTCCCGGGGAGCTGTTTTTT. Amino acid sequence: CASSLQVPGELFF.

This clonotype has a handful of counts. This chain uses TRBV4-3 with TRBJ1-2; D remains unclear. Per germline, CDR1 LGHNA and CDR2 YSLEER. With 1 base removed from V and 5 bases from J, the gap between germline ends came to 11 bases. The CDR3 covers 14 residues. The CDR3 protein is CASSQAGSTYGYTF. In DNA, the CDR3 is TGCGCCAGCAGCCAAGCGGGCAGTACTTATGGCTACACCTTC.

The chain recombines TRBV7-2 with TRBJ1-2; 8 nucleotides match TRBD1. V lost 8 bases, J lost 3 bases, and 8 bases stayed unmatched. The CDR3 length is 14 residues. Germline CDR1 SGHTA, CDR2 FQGNSA. For the CDR3, the DNA is TGTGCCAGCTCTCGACAGGGGAAAGACTATGGCTACACCTTC. It translates to CASSRQGKDYGYTF.

This clonotype was counted ten times or more. The J gene is TRBJ1-5, the V gene TRBV27, with D possibly matching TRBD1 (5 bases). The germline V and J ends were trimmed by 6 bases and 4 bases, with 10 bases remaining between them. CDR1 MNHEY and CDR2 SMNVEV come from the germline V gene (reference sequence). The CDR3 is made up of 13 amino acids. The CDR3 DNA reads as TGTGCCAGCAGCTTAGGGGTGAATCAGCCCCAGCATTTT. Its translation is CASSLGVNQPQHF.

This rearrangement joins TRBV11-2 to TRBJ2-1, with TRBD2 matching 8 bases. This CDR3 region has 13 residues. Germline V CDR1 and CDR2: SGHAT, FQNNGV. Losses at the gene ends were 6 bases for V and 5 bases for J; bases not matched to a gene: 3. CDR3 DNA sequence: TGTGCCAGCAGTCGCGGGGGGAACAATGAGCAGTTCTTC. The encoded protein is CASSRGGNNEQFF.

Only a few counts were recorded for this clonotype. The chain joins TRBV5-6 to TRBJ2-3; no reliable D call. Germline assignment: CDR1 SGHDT and CDR2 YYEEEE. Trimming removed 0 bases at V and 6 bases at J, with 8 bases between. CDR3 length: 13 residues. The DNA for the CDR3 is TGTGCCAGCAGCTTGGCCTTATGGGATACGCAGTATTTT. Translating it yields CASSLALWDTQYF.

CDR3 DNA sequence: TGTGCCAGCAGCCGCGGGACTAGTCCCTACGAGCAGTACTTC. Amino acid sequence: CASSRGTSPYEQYF. V gene TRBV7-9 combines with J gene TRBJ2-7; 8 nucleotides agree with TRBD2. Germline values: CDR1 SEHNR, CDR2 FQNEAQ (reference sequence). The CDR3 has 14 residues. V trimming: 5 bases; J trimming: 2 bases; junction bases outside the gene matches: 5.

This clonotype was seen repeatedly, ten times or more. The J gene is TRBJ1-1, the V gene TRBV4-1, with D unclear. Trimming took 0 bases from V and 0 from J, leaving 17 bases between them. This CDR3 contains 18 residues. The germline CDR1 and CDR2 sequences are MGHRA and YSYEKL. The CDR3 loop reads CASSQDGFFGSMNTEAFF. The CDR3 DNA is TGCGCCAGCAGCCAAGATGGGTTCTTTGGCAGCATGAACACTGAAGCTTTCTTT.

V is TRBV15 and J is TRBJ2-3; D is possibly TRBD1 or TRBD2 (5 bases each). Germline V gene data show CDR1 as LNHNV and CDR2 as YYDKDF (reference sequence). There are 12 residues in the CDR3. V shed 5 bases and J shed 8 bases, with 11 bases lying between them. Written as DNA, the CDR3 is TGTGCCACCAGCTTAGATGGGGGTACGCAGTATTTT. It specifies CATSLDGGTQYF.

This clonotype was detected only a few times. The chain links TRBV29-1 to TRBJ2-7; D is ambiguous. The CDR3 runs 13 residues. Looked up from germline, CDR1 is SQVTM and CDR2 is ANQGSEA. The ends were cut back, 4 bases at V and 4 bases at J, with 14 bases in the middle. The CDR3 here is CSVARRLGYEQYF. CDR3 DNA sequence: TGCAGCGTTGCTCGGCGTTTGGGGTACGAGCAGTACTTC.

This clonotype was detected many times. The chain is built from TRBV5-5 and TRBJ2-1, with D possibly matching TRBD2 (6 bases). CDR3 size: 14 residues. Germline loops: CDR1 SGHKS, CDR2 YYEKEE (reference sequence). V lost 0 bases and J 6 bases, leaving 10 bases between the germline ends. CDR3 in DNA: TGTGCCAGCAGCTTGGTCCCGGGACTCAATGAGCAGTTCTTC. It translates to CASSLVPGLNEQFF.

The sample holds a few counts of this clonotype. The rearrangement joins TRBV7-9 to TRBJ2-1; D is uncertain. V was shortened by 1 base and J by 10 bases, with 14 bases between the two germline ends. The CDR3 contains 14 residues. Germline CDR1 is SEHNR and CDR2 is FQNEAQ (reference sequence). The CDR3 region is CASSLVEGFGEQFF. The DNA for the CDR3 is TGTGCCAGCAGCTTAGTCGAAGGGTTCGGGGAGCAGTTCTTC.

Ten or more counts support this clonotype. The genes are TRBV11-1 and TRBJ1-1; D ambiguous. CDR3 size: 15 residues. V lost 2 bases and J lost 0, with 10 bases in between. Per germline, CDR1 SGHAT and CDR2 FQDESV (reference sequence). The CDR3 DNA sequence: TGTGCCAGCAGCTTATACGGTTCTTTGAACACTGAAGCTTTCTTT. This gives the protein CASSLYGSLNTEAFF.

This clonotype was found many times. The chain carries TRBV7-9 and TRBJ2-1; 9 bases are a match to TRBD1. This CDR3 spans 18 amino acids. Germline trimming cut 5 bases from V and 6 bases from J; bases unmatched to any gene: 17. The germline CDR1 and CDR2 sequences are SEHNR and FQNEAQ (reference sequence). This chain's CDR3 is CASSPRWDRSTGGNEQFF. The CDR3 DNA is TGTGCCAGCAGCCCGCGGTGGGATAGATCGACAGGGGGCAATGAGCAGTTCTTC.

The gene calls are TRBV27 and TRBJ2-7; D assignment may be TRBD1 or TRBD2 (6 bases each). The CDR3 has 16 amino acids. V gave up 6 bases and J gave up 7 bases, with 25 bases separating them. CDR1 MNHEY and CDR2 SMNVEV come from the germline V gene (reference sequence). The CDR3 bases are TGTGCCAGCAGCCCTTACCCCAGGGGAGGTAGCCAAGAGCAGTACTTC. Protein: CASSPYPRGGSQEQYF.

In its sample, this clonotype ranks as medium-sized (0.01 to 0.1%). The CDR3 here is CASSSRGGAGNTEAFF. As DNA, the CDR3 is TGTGCCAGCAGCTCACGGGGGGGTGCAGGGAACACTGAAGCTTTCTTT. The chain carries TRBV7-2 and TRBJ1-1; maybe TRBD1 (5 bases). This CDR3 is built from 16 residues. Germline V CDR1 and CDR2: SGHTA, FQGNSA. Deletions cut 4 bases from V and 1 base from J, with 16 bases between. Full variable domain (outside the CDR3, taken from reference TRBV7-2 and TRBJ1-1): GAGVSQSPSNKVTEKGKDVELRCDPISGHTALYWYRQSLGQGLEFLIYFQGNSAPDKSGLPSDRFSAERTGGSVSTLTIQRTQQEDSAVYLCASSSRGGAGNTEAFFGQGTRLTVV.

This clonotype came up a few times. V gene TRBV20-1 combines with J gene TRBJ1-5; D may be TRBD1 (5 bases). The CDR3 spans 15 residues. CDR1 and CDR2 from the germline V gene are DFQATT and SNEGSKA (reference sequence). Trimming removed 0 bases at V and 9 bases at J, with 18 bases between. CDR3 nucleotide sequence: TGCAGTGCTAGAGATTTGGCAGGAACGGGGGGGCCCCAGCATTTT. Residues: CSARDLAGTGGPQHF.

This clonotype was recorded many times. The chain carries TRBV6-2 or TRBV6-3 and TRBJ2-5; D unclear. The V and J ends lost 8 bases and 2 bases respectively, with 6 bases between them. Germline lookup yields CDR1 MNHEY and CDR2 SVGEGT. This CDR3 region has 11 residues. The CDR3 DNA sequence: TGTGCCAGCGGGGAACAAGAGACCCAGTACTTC. Its translation is CASGEQETQYF.

On this clonotype: A junction end diverges from the germline sequence, so it may reflect a read error. The chain joins TRBV27 to TRBJ2-7; D is perhaps TRBD1 or TRBD2 (6 bases each). This CDR3 region has 14 residues. Germline V gives CDR1 MNHEY, CDR2 SMNVEV (reference sequence). CDR3 bases: TGTACCAGCAAGGGGGGCACCCCCACGCACGAGCAGTACTTC. This translates into CTSKGGTPTHEQYF.

This clonotype was observed many times. Here the CDR3 DNA reads TGTGCCAGCAGCTTAGAGGGCTCCCTTACGCAGTATTTT. This gives the protein CASSLEGSLTQYF. The chain uses TRBV7-2 and TRBJ2-3; D not certain. This CDR3 is built from 13 residues. Trimming pared 1 base from V and 8 bases from J, leaving 10 bases between. CDR1 and CDR2 (germline): SGHTA, FQGNSA.

J is TRBJ2-5 and V is TRBV28; 13 bases match TRBD2. This CDR3 is 15 amino acids long. V gave up 3 bases and J gave up 7 bases; unmatched junction bases: 5. CDR1 is MDHEN, CDR2 SYDVKM, per germline. CDR3 sequence reads: CASSFLGLAGLTQYF. The CDR3 nucleotides are TGTGCCAGCAGTTTCTTGGGACTAGCGGGGCTGACCCAGTACTTC.

This chain links TRBV20-1 with TRBJ2-7; D not resolved. Germline loops: CDR1 DFQATT, CDR2 SNEGSKA (reference sequence). This CDR3 contains 14 residues. V dropped 0 bases and J dropped 2 bases, with 11 bases sitting between them. The chain's CDR3 is CSARDQANTYEQYF. The DNA for the CDR3 is TGCAGTGCTAGAGATCAAGCGAACACCTACGAGCAGTACTTC.

This clonotype was recorded a few times. This chain joins TRBV19 and TRBJ2-1; TRBD2 aligns across 12 bases. V trimming: 7 bases; J trimming: 8 bases; junction bases outside the gene matches: 6. The CDR3 length is 14 residues. Germline-derived CDR1 and CDR2 are LNHDA and SQIVND (reference sequence). CDR3 nucleotide sequence: TGTGCCAGTACCGGACTAGCGGGAATGGATGAGCAGTTCTTC. It is translated as CASTGLAGMDEQFF.

This chain connects TRBV6-6 to TRBJ2-7; TRBD2 matches 10 bases. Germline-derived CDR1 and CDR2 are MNHNY and SVGAGI (reference sequence). CDR3 length: 15 residues. The junction had 6 bases not matched to a gene; V was cut back by 5 bases and J by 2 bases. The CDR3 loop is CASSHLAGVTYEQYF. In nucleotides, the CDR3 is TGTGCCAGCAGTCATCTAGCGGGGGTAACCTACGAGCAGTACTTC.

The V and J genes are TRBV10-3 and TRBJ2-1; TRBD1 aligns across 7 bases. V lost 6 bases to trimming and J lost 10 bases; unmatched junction nucleotides: 9. This CDR3 is built from 13 residues. Germline V lookup: CDR1 ENHRY, CDR2 SYGVKD. The CDR3 DNA sequence: TGTGCCATCAGACCGACAGGGCTAAGCGAGCAGTTCTTC. This encodes CAIRPTGLSEQFF.

This clonotype was detected a few times. The chain is built from TRBV10-2 and TRBJ2-1; 7 bases are a match to TRBD2. Germline CDR1 and CDR2: WSHSY and SAAADI. The CDR3 is 14 residues long. V was clipped by 4 bases and J by 6 bases; unmatched bases: 6. The CDR3 sequence is CASSGTRYGNEQFF. CDR3 DNA: TGCGCCAGCAGTGGGACTAGATATGGCAATGAGCAGTTCTTC.

This chain links TRBV15 with TRBJ1-1; TRBD1 is a possible D gene (6 bases). The V end lost 0 bases, the J end lost 3 bases, and 14 bases lay between the germline ends. CDR1 and CDR2 (germline): LNHNV, YYDKDF (reference sequence). CDR3 length: 16 residues. CDR3 residues: CATSRDGRGGYTEAFF. The DNA of the CDR3 is TGTGCCACCAGCAGAGATGGCAGGGGAGGTTACACTGAAGCTTTCTTT.

This clonotype was seen at least ten times. V is TRBV19 and J is TRBJ1-3; no firm D call. V was cut by 7 bases and J by 0 bases, with 7 bases left in between. The CDR3 has 13 residues. Looked up from germline, CDR1 is LNHDA and CDR2 is SQIVND (reference sequence). The chain's CDR3 is CASIPDSGNTIYF. In DNA form, the CDR3 reads TGTGCCAGTATCCCCGACTCTGGAAACACCATATATTTT.

The chain combines TRBV12-3 or TRBV12-4 with TRBJ1-2; no clear D gene. The CDR3 contains 12 residues. V lost 5 bases and J lost 5, with 9 bases in between. The CDR3 DNA follows: TGTGCCAGCAGTCCGGGGTGGTATGGCTACACCTTC. Protein product: CASSPGWYGYTF.

This clonotype was seen more than once but under ten times. This chain connects TRBV19 to TRBJ2-2; 9 nucleotides agree with TRBD2. Unmatched junction bases numbered 9, after V lost 7 bases and J lost 6 bases. CDR1 LNHDA and CDR2 SQIVND come from the germline V gene (reference sequence). This CDR3 is built from 15 residues. The CDR3 DNA reads TGTGCCAGTAAACAGCGGGGGGAATTGGCCGGGGAGCTGTTTTTT. It codes for CASKQRGELAGELFF.